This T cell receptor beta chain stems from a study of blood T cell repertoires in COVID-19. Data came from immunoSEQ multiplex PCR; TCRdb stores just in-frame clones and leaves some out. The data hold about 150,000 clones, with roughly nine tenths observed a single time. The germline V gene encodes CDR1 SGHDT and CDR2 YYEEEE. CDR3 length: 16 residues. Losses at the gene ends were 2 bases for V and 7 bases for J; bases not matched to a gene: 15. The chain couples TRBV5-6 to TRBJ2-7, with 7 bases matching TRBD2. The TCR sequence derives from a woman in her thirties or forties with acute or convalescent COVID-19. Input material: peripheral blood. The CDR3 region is CASSFGSSGRGGEQYF. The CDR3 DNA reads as TGTGCCAGCAGCTTTGGTTCTAGCGGCCGTGGGGGGGAGCAGTACTTC.